The T cell receptor beta chain described here comes from a study of beta chain features in type 1 diabetes. The investigators reverse transcribed all of the isolated RNA, so they sequenced expressed TCRB transcripts. Profiling relied on immunoSEQ multiplex PCR, and the TCRdb table lists in-frame clones only, not all of them. The sample records 200,000 to 300,000 clones, roughly 70% being singletons. Note on this clone: Its specificity is not known.

The CDR3 totals 13 residues. V was trimmed by 0 bases and J by 8 bases, leaving 13 bases between them. Germline V CDR1 and CDR2: GTSNPN, SVGIG (reference sequence). Study-wide results and caveats: Naive, central memory and Treg TCRB repertoires appeared more alike in patients than in healthy donors. Type 1 diabetes patients showed a moderate but significant shortening of TCRB CDR3s in all four CD4+ subsets.

One heparinised draw of blood, averaging roughly 110 mL, came from each donor. The rearrangement links TRBV30 to TRBJ1-2, with D uncertain. Specimen: naive CD4+ T cells from blood. The source is a man aged 25 to 40 in good health. The CDR3 bases are TGTGCCTGGAGTGTCACCTCAGGCGGAGGCTACACCTTC. Translating it yields CAWSVTSGGGYTF.